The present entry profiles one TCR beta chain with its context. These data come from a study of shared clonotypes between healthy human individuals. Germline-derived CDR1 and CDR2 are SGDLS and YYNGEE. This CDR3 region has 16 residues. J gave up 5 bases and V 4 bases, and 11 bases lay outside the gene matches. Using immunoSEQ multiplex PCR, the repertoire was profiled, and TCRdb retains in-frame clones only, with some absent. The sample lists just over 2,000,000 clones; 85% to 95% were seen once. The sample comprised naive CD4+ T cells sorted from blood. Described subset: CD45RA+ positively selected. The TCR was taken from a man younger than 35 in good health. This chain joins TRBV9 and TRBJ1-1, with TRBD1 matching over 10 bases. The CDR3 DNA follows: TGTGCCAGCAGCCCGGGCCAGACAGGGGGCCGAACTGAAGCTTTCTTT. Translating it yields CASSPGQTGGRTEAFF. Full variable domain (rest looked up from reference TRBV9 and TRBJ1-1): DSGVTQTPKHLITATGQRVTLRCSPRSGDLSVYWYQQSLDQGLQFLIQYYNGEERAKGNILERFSAQQFPDLHSELNLSSLELGDSALYFCASSPGQTGGRTEAFFGQGTRLTVV.